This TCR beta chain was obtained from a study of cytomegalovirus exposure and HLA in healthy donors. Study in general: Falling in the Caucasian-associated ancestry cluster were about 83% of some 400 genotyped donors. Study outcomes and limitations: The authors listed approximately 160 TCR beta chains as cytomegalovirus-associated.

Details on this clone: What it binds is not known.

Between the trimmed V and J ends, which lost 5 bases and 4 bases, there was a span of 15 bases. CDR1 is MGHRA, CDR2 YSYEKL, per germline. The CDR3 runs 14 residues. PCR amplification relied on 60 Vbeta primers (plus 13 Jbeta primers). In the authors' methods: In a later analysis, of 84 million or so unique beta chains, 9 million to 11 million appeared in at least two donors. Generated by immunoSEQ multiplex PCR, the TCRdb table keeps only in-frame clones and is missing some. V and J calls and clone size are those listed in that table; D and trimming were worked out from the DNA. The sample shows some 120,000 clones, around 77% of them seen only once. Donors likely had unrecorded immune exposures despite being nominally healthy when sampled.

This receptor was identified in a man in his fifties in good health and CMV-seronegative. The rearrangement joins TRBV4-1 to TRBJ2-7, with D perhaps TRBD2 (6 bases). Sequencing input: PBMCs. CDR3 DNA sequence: TGCGCCAGCAGCTTTTTAGCGGAAAGATACGAGCAGTACTTC. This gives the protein CASSFLAERYEQYF.